The rows below give T cell receptor beta chains drawn from one sample of a study of T cells in Graves' hyperthyroidism and ophthalmopathy. Each CDR3 protein gets one entry after TCRdb re-called the multiplex PCR reads with MiXCR. The data show fewer than 700,000 distinct CDR3 sequences, 15% to 20% seen once. Sequencing was done on a sample of blood. The receptors shown here come from a woman in her thirties with Graves' hyperthyroidism. Both conserved end residues are part of each CDR3. The order of the fields is J gene, clone size, V gene, CDR3 protein. Clone size is shown for a subset of rows, as once, few, many or a class of expanded clone.

j_call: TRBJ1-6; clone_size: .; v_call: TRBV5-1; cdr3_aa: CASSLATGGSSPLHF
j_call: TRBJ2-7; clone_size: .; v_call: TRBV19; cdr3_aa: CTSSITHGPIYEQYF
j_call: TRBJ2-1; clone_size: .; v_call: TRBV30; cdr3_aa: CAWSGQASSYNEQFF
j_call: TRBJ2-5; clone_size: many; v_call: TRBV18; cdr3_aa: CASSPGNQETQYF
j_call: TRBJ2-2; clone_size: many; v_call: TRBV30; cdr3_aa: CAWSAGVSTGELFF
j_call: TRBJ1-1; clone_size: .; v_call: TRBV5-6; cdr3_aa: CASSLGPDRLNTEAFF
j_call: TRBJ1-1; clone_size: many; v_call: TRBV5-1; cdr3_aa: CASSSRAPGGTEAFF
j_call: TRBJ1-1; clone_size: many; v_call: TRBV13; cdr3_aa: CASSLGGDSLMNTEAFF
j_call: TRBJ2-7; clone_size: .; v_call: TRBV27; cdr3_aa: CASTPSTGQSYEQYF
j_call: TRBJ2-3; clone_size: many; v_call: TRBV6-1; cdr3_aa: CASSYSGGIGTDTQYF
j_call: TRBJ2-5; clone_size: .; v_call: TRBV18; cdr3_aa: CASSPVQKETQYF
j_call: TRBJ1-2; clone_size: many; v_call: TRBV3-1; cdr3_aa: CASSQMGQGDGYTF
j_call: TRBJ1-1; clone_size: few; v_call: TRBV30; cdr3_aa: CAWSVGGLNTEAFF
j_call: TRBJ2-7; clone_size: .; v_call: TRBV7-6; cdr3_aa: CASSLAPLGEQYF
j_call: TRBJ2-1; clone_size: many; v_call: TRBV12-3/TRBV12-4; cdr3_aa: CASTMGVSYNEQFF
j_call: TRBJ2-6; clone_size: .; v_call: TRBV2; cdr3_aa: CARTRDRGGYVLTF
j_call: TRBJ1-2; clone_size: many; v_call: TRBV3-1; cdr3_aa: CASSHGAGSGYTF
j_call: TRBJ1-1; clone_size: many; v_call: TRBV20-1; cdr3_aa: CSATGQTMNTEAFF
j_call: TRBJ2-1; clone_size: many; v_call: TRBV6-5; cdr3_aa: CASSYWIGTGDNEQFF
j_call: TRBJ1-6; clone_size: .; v_call: TRBV18; cdr3_aa: CASSPDRVPGSPLHF
j_call: TRBJ1-1; clone_size: few; v_call: TRBV6-1; cdr3_aa: CASRFRDRGSEAFF
j_call: TRBJ2-7; clone_size: many; v_call: TRBV2; cdr3_aa: CASSEAMAGRGEQYF
j_call: TRBJ1-5; clone_size: few; v_call: TRBV20-1; cdr3_aa: CSAFYDRYSNQPQHF
j_call: TRBJ2-1; clone_size: many; v_call: TRBV12-5; cdr3_aa: CASGLGLAGVEQFF
j_call: TRBJ1-1; clone_size: many; v_call: TRBV3-1; cdr3_aa: CASSDQGVNAEAFF
j_call: TRBJ2-7; clone_size: many; v_call: TRBV3-1; cdr3_aa: CASSQEGREGSYEQYF
j_call: TRBJ2-7; clone_size: many; v_call: TRBV28; cdr3_aa: CASIRGTGRSYEQYF
j_call: TRBJ2-3; clone_size: .; v_call: TRBV28; cdr3_aa: CASTLSGLAGGGTDTQYF
j_call: TRBJ2-7; clone_size: few; v_call: TRBV19; cdr3_aa: CASTRTSGAYEQYF
j_call: TRBJ2-7; clone_size: many; v_call: TRBV11-2; cdr3_aa: CASKIGGHEQYF
j_call: TRBJ2-7; clone_size: few; v_call: TRBV28; cdr3_aa: CASTLAHGDEQYF
j_call: TRBJ1-1; clone_size: few; v_call: TRBV6-2/TRBV6-3; cdr3_aa: CASSPTGTGRTEAFF
j_call: TRBJ2-3; clone_size: .; v_call: TRBV5-1; cdr3_aa: CASGAGTVTDTQYF
j_call: TRBJ2-3; clone_size: many; v_call: TRBV7-3; cdr3_aa: CASSLTAGLGTDTQYF
j_call: TRBJ2-3; clone_size: few; v_call: TRBV20-1; cdr3_aa: CGARDRRGTDTQYF
j_call: TRBJ1-5; clone_size: many; v_call: TRBV27; cdr3_aa: CASSSRYYSNQPQHF
j_call: TRBJ2-3; clone_size: many; v_call: TRBV28; cdr3_aa: CASSPRTSAYTDTQYF
j_call: TRBJ2-5; clone_size: .; v_call: TRBV7-9; cdr3_aa: CASSLIGTGGETQYF
j_call: TRBJ1-2; clone_size: .; v_call: TRBV7-2; cdr3_aa: CASRPPRGRNYGYTF
j_call: TRBJ1-2; clone_size: few; v_call: TRBV6-5; cdr3_aa: CASSYSGATNYGYTF
j_call: TRBJ2-5; clone_size: few; v_call: TRBV27; cdr3_aa: CASSSLLGRQETQYF
j_call: TRBJ2-7; clone_size: many; v_call: TRBV5-1; cdr3_aa: CASSPQYDRTYEQYF
j_call: TRBJ2-1; clone_size: few; v_call: TRBV20-1; cdr3_aa: CVAGVGVYNEQFF
j_call: TRBJ1-3; clone_size: many; v_call: TRBV11-2; cdr3_aa: CASRRTGSGNTIYF
j_call: TRBJ1-1; clone_size: many; v_call: TRBV6-1; cdr3_aa: CASRYRDTEAFF
j_call: TRBJ2-7; clone_size: many; v_call: TRBV6-1; cdr3_aa: CASSGGLSYEQYF
j_call: TRBJ2-3; clone_size: many; v_call: TRBV29-1; cdr3_aa: CSERGGSTDTQYF
j_call: TRBJ2-1; clone_size: many; v_call: TRBV11-3; cdr3_aa: CASSSTSLAGDGTNEQFF
j_call: TRBJ1-1; clone_size: few; v_call: TRBV4-1; cdr3_aa: CASSQFNGYEAEAFF
j_call: TRBJ1-1; clone_size: .; v_call: TRBV5-4; cdr3_aa: CASSLAREEGTEAFF
j_call: TRBJ1-1; clone_size: many; v_call: TRBV18; cdr3_aa: CASSPAGTGANTEAFF
j_call: TRBJ2-1; clone_size: few; v_call: TRBV4-1; cdr3_aa: CARGTPNEQFF
j_call: TRBJ2-7; clone_size: many; v_call: TRBV7-8; cdr3_aa: CASSLRETYEQYF
j_call: TRBJ2-7; clone_size: many; v_call: TRBV28; cdr3_aa: CASSGIGVGEQYF
j_call: TRBJ2-6; clone_size: many; v_call: TRBV28; cdr3_aa: CASSLAYSGANVLTF